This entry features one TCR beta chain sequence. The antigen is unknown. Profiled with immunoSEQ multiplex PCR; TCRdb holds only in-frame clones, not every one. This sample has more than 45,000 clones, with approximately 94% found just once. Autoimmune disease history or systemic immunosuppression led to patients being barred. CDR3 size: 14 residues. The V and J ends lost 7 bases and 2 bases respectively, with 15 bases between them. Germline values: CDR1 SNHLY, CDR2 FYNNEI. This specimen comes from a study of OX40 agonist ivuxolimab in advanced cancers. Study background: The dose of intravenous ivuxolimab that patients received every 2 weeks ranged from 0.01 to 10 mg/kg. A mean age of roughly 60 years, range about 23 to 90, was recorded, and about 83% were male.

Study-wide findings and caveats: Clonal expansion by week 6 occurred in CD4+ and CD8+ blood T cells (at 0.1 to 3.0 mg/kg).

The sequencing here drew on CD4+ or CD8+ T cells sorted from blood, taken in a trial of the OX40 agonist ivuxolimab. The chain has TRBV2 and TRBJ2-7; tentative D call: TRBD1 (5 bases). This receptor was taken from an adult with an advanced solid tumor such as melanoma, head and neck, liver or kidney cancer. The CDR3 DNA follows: TGTGCCAGCACCCTGGACAATCAAGCCTACGAGCAGTACTTC. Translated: CASTLDNQAYEQYF.